This passage covers 22 T cell receptor beta chains from one sample sequenced in a study of blood T cells in healthy people across ages. Next came a second PCR, run for about 6 to 11 cycles, which used a sample-barcoded 5' primer along with a J-beta primer mix. One entry per CDR3 protein, called by TCRdb with MiXCR from the 5' RACE reads. The sample shows 1,800,000 or so distinct CDR3 sequences, 35% to 50% of them seen only once. Sequencing input: blood. These receptors all come from a human donor in good health.

V and J are TRBV10-2 and TRBJ2-1; 10 bases line up with TRBD1. The CDR3 is 18 amino acids. Germline V CDR1 and CDR2: WSHSY, SAAADI. The V segment lost 0 bases and the J segment 5 bases; nucleotides outside the gene matches: 10. The CDR3 sequence: CASSESLFWTGGNNEQFF. CDR3 DNA sequence: TGCGCCAGCAGTGAGTCGTTATTTTGGACAGGGGGTAACAATGAGCAGTTCTTC.

In its sample, this clonotype was seen a few times. This chain connects TRBV19 to TRBJ2-1, with D possibly being TRBD2 (5 bases). V was trimmed by 7 bases and J by 6 bases, leaving 16 bases between them. From germline, CDR1 is LNHDA and CDR2 SQIVND (reference sequence). CDR3 size: 14 residues. In DNA form, the CDR3 reads TGTGCCAGTAATCGATTCGTTGAGGGCAATGAGCAGTTCTTC. Its protein is CASNRFVEGNEQFF.

This clonotype has just a few counts. This CDR3 reads CAVRGGVNTEAFF. CDR3 coding DNA: TGTGCCGTCCGCGGGGGCGTGAACACTGAAGCTTTCTTT. The chain joins TRBV10-3 to TRBJ1-1, with a possible D match to TRBD1 (6 bases). This CDR3 comprises 13 residues. CDR1 and CDR2 from the germline V gene are ENHRY and SYGVKD. Between the trimmed V and J ends, which lost 11 bases and 0 bases, there was a span of 13 bases.

V gene TRBV6-2 or TRBV6-3 combines with J gene TRBJ1-5, with no clear D. This CDR3 has 15 residues. With 0 bases removed from V and 3 bases from J, the gap between germline ends came to 9 bases. CDR1 and CDR2 from the germline V gene are MNHEY and SVGEGT. CDR3 sequence: CASSYSSSVNQPQHF. CDR3 bases: TGTGCCAGCAGTTACTCGAGCAGCGTCAATCAGCCCCAGCATTTT.

This clonotype has a handful of counts. J is TRBJ2-5 and V is TRBV4-3; D is ambiguous. This CDR3 comprises 13 residues. The germline CDR1 and CDR2 sequences are LGHNA and YSLEER. V was pared by 4 bases and J by 6 bases, with 12 bases between. CDR3 amino acids: CASSLEYGQTQYF. The CDR3 nucleotides are TGCGCCAGCAGCCTGGAGTACGGGCAGACCCAGTACTTC.

This clonotype was counted only a few times. This rearrangement joins TRBV5-1 to TRBJ1-2; TRBD1 might be the D (5 bases). The length of the CDR3 is 14 residues. Trimming took off 3 bases at V and 6 bases at J, with 15 bases between the two ends. Germline CDR1 and CDR2: SGHRS and YFSETQ. As DNA, the CDR3 is TGCGCCAGCAGCTGGGGGGACGCTCAGGATGGCTACACCTTC. This encodes CASSWGDAQDGYTF.

This chain joins TRBV20-1 and TRBJ1-2; D call uncertain. Per germline, CDR1 DFQATT and CDR2 SNEGSKA (reference sequence). Trimming cost V 5 bases and J 3 bases, with 16 bases left between them. The CDR3 consists of 14 residues. This CDR3 is CSAGAGERDYGYTF. CDR3 nucleotides: TGCAGTGCTGGAGCTGGTGAAAGGGACTATGGCTACACCTTC.

V is TRBV7-9 and J is TRBJ1-4, with D possibly TRBD1 on 6 matching bases. The CDR3 length is 16 residues. Trimming pared 1 base from V and 3 bases from J, leaving 12 bases between. Germline-derived CDR1 and CDR2 are SEHNR and FQNEAQ (reference sequence). This CDR3 is CASSLEFAGANEKLFF. The CDR3 bases are TGTGCCAGCAGCTTAGAATTCGCAGGGGCTAATGAAAAACTGTTTTTT.

The chain is built from TRBV5-1 and TRBJ2-5, with a weak D call TRBD2 (6 bases). Trimming cost V 4 bases and J 5 bases, with 12 bases left between them. CDR1 and CDR2 from the germline V gene are SGHRS and YFSETQ. This CDR3 is built from 13 residues. The CDR3: CASSRDWAETQYF. The CDR3 DNA reads TGCGCCAGCAGCCGGGACTGGGCGGAGACCCAGTACTTC.

The gene calls are TRBV20-1 and TRBJ1-5, with TRBD1 matching 7 bases. The V segment lost 3 bases and the J segment 7 bases; nucleotides outside the gene matches: 9. The V gene's germline CDR1 is DFQATT and CDR2 SNEGSKA (reference sequence). There are 14 residues in the CDR3. CDR3: CSARLTGQEQPQHF. The CDR3 DNA sequence: TGCAGTGCTAGGCTGACAGGGCAGGAGCAGCCCCAGCATTTT.

This clonotype was counted only a few times. V gene TRBV6-5 combines with J gene TRBJ2-4; D is uncertain. CDR3 length: 13 amino acids. Trimming took 5 bases from V and 8 from J, leaving 13 bases between them. From germline, CDR1 is MNHEY and CDR2 SVGAGI. CDR3 loop: CASSPSVFDIQYF. The CDR3 region has the DNA TGTGCCAGCAGTCCCAGCGTATTTGACATTCAGTACTTC.

V usage is TRBV15 and J usage is TRBJ2-3; no firm D call. Germline values: CDR1 LNHNV, CDR2 YYDKDF (reference sequence). The CDR3 loop spans 17 amino acids. Trimming removed 0 bases at V and 0 bases at J, with 13 bases between. The CDR3 spells CATSRDGPIRSTDTQYF. The CDR3 DNA is TGTGCCACCAGCAGAGATGGGCCGATTCGGAGCACAGATACGCAGTATTTT.

DNA of the CDR3: TGTGCCAGCAGCCGACTCAACCACAATGAGCAGTTCTTC. It specifies CASSRLNHNEQFF. The chain employs TRBV14 and TRBJ2-1, with D unclear. V gave up 4 bases and J gave up 5 bases, with 9 bases separating them. Germline V lookup: CDR1 SGHDN, CDR2 FVKESK. The CDR3 is 13 amino acids.

The chain carries TRBV5-4 and TRBJ2-1; D unclear. V was pared by 1 base and J by 9 bases, with 14 bases between. This CDR3 contains 14 residues. In germline, CDR1 is SGHNT, CDR2 YYREEE (reference sequence). CDR3 residues: CASSLMELVGEQFF. CDR3 in DNA: TGTGCCAGCAGCTTGATGGAGCTTGTAGGTGAGCAGTTCTTC.

This clonotype has only a few counts. The gene calls are TRBV20-1 and TRBJ2-1; D unresolved. Germline V gene data show CDR1 as DFQATT and CDR2 as SNEGSKA (reference sequence). The V end was cut by 6 bases, the J end by 12 bases, with 15 bases between. This CDR3 is 11 amino acids long. The CDR3 here is CSANGMALQFF. In DNA form, the CDR3 reads TGCAGTGCGAACGGTATGGCTCTGCAGTTCTTC.

This clonotype appeared a few times. The chain employs TRBV7-9 and TRBJ1-2; D perhaps matches TRBD1 (5 bases). Trimming left V 8 bases short and J 4 bases short, with 11 bases between. This CDR3 is 12 amino acids long. Germline V gene data show CDR1 as SEHNR and CDR2 as FQNEAQ (reference sequence). Here the CDR3 DNA reads TGTGCCAGCCATGACAGAACCTATGGCTACACCTTC. Translating it yields CASHDRTYGYTF.

The rearrangement joins TRBV28 to TRBJ2-7; the D gene is possibly TRBD2 (5 bases). CDR3 length: 14 residues. Deletions cut 3 bases from V and 3 bases from J, with 12 bases between. The germline V gene encodes CDR1 MDHEN and CDR2 SYDVKM. The CDR3 nucleotides read TGTGCCAGCAGTTTCGAGGGAACGAGCTACGAGCAGTACTTC. It encodes CASSFEGTSYEQYF.

In its sample, this clonotype was seen a few times. The chain has TRBV6-1 and TRBJ2-4, with 9 bases identical to TRBD2. The J call may be wrong; the DNA end is better matched by TRBJ2-7. The germline CDR1 and CDR2 sequences are MNHNS and SASEGT. The CDR3 covers 14 residues. This CDR3 reads CASSEPGLALEQYF. In nucleotides, the CDR3 is TGTGCCAGCAGTGAACCAGGACTAGCGCTCGAGCAGTACTTC.

The rearrangement uses TRBV7-6 and TRBJ2-1, with 15 nucleotides matching TRBD2. This CDR3 has 19 residues. Germline V gene lookup returns CDR1 SGHVS and CDR2 FNYEAQ. Trimming took 1 base from V and 6 from J; bases not matched to a gene: 10. The CDR3: CASSLGWGLAGGNVNEQFF. The CDR3 nucleotides read TGTGCCAGCAGCTTAGGGTGGGGACTAGCGGGGGGAAATGTCAATGAGCAGTTCTTC.

This chain uses TRBV5-1 with TRBJ2-7, with 9 bases identical to TRBD2. The CDR3 spans 13 residues. V lost 6 bases, J lost 2 bases, and 3 bases stayed unmatched. Germline V gene data show CDR1 as SGHRS and CDR2 as YFSETQ. DNA for the CDR3: TGCGCCAGCACGGGCGGGGGGGCCTACGAGCAGTACTTC. As protein: CASTGGGAYEQYF.

This clonotype was found many times. V and J are TRBV4-1 and TRBJ2-7, with D possibly being TRBD1 or TRBD2 (5 bases each). CDR3 length: 17 residues. The germline V and J ends were trimmed by 1 base and 1 base, with 17 bases remaining between them. In germline, CDR1 is MGHRA, CDR2 YSYEKL. This CDR3 is CASSQGSFGTESYEQYF. The CDR3 nucleotides read TGCGCCAGCAGCCAAGGGTCATTCGGGACGGAGTCCTACGAGCAGTACTTC.

This chain connects TRBV7-9 to TRBJ2-5; maybe TRBD2 (5 bases). This CDR3 has 17 amino acids. Germline V CDR1 and CDR2: SEHNR, FQNEAQ (reference sequence). The V gene lost 5 bases and the J gene lost 0 bases, with 19 bases spanning the gap. CDR3 in amino acids: CASSPPRADWYQETQYF. The DNA of the CDR3 is TGTGCCAGCAGCCCCCCGAGGGCGGACTGGTACCAAGAGACCCAGTACTTC.